A selection of T cell receptor beta chains follows, all from one sample in a study of identifying expanded T cells in peripheral blood. Only in-frame clones appear in the TCRdb table, and some are missing; sequencing was by immunoSEQ multiplex PCR. The profile shows 95,000 to 100,000 clones, around 88% of them singletons. The sequenced material came from blood. Every receptor here comes from a person aged 18-69 years in good health. Both conserved end residues are part of each CDR3. Fields, in order: clone size, V gene, J gene, D gene, CDR3 protein, CDR3 DNA. The D gene is left open where the match is weak. Clone size is stated in some rows and not others, as once, few, many or a class when expanded.

>once|TRBV4-2|TRBJ2-5|TRBD2
CASSQGLAEETQYF
TGTGCCAGCAGCCAGGGACTAGCGGAAGAGACCCAGTACTTC
>.|TRBV20-1|TRBJ2-3|.
CSARNGDTQYF
TGCAGTGCTAGAAACGGGGATACGCAGTATTTT
>.|TRBV28|TRBJ2-7|.
CASTSRGAGNSYEQYF
TGTGCCAGCACCTCACGCGGGGCGGGAAACTCCTACGAGCAGTACTTC
>few|TRBV20-1|TRBJ2-1|.
CSVLDGPEQFF
TGCAGTGTTTTGGACGGCCCTGAGCAGTTCTTC
>.|TRBV28|TRBJ1-1|.
CASTLSAYRDMNTEAFF
TGTGCCAGCACCCTAAGCGCGTACAGAGACATGAACACTGAAGCTTTCTTT
>.|TRBV7-6|TRBJ2-2|.
CASRLASLNTGELFF
TGTGCCAGCAGGCTCGCGAGTTTGAACACCGGGGAGCTGTTTTTT
>.|TRBV11-2|TRBJ2-5|TRBD2
CASSRGLAGGRDQETQYF
TGTGCCAGCAGCCGAGGACTAGCGGGGGGCCGGGACCAAGAGACCCAGTACTTC
>.|TRBV4-1|TRBJ1-2|.
CASSQEVTALYGYTF
TGCGCCAGCAGCCAAGAGGTGACGGCCCTGTATGGCTACACCTTC
>.|TRBV4-2|TRBJ2-3|.
CASSQGRERTDTQYF
TGTGCCAGCAGCCAGGGCAGGGAACGCACAGATACGCAGTATTTT
>.|TRBV11-3|TRBJ2-5|.
CASSLGETQYF
TGTGCCAGCAGCTTAGGGGAGACCCAGTACTTC
>.|TRBV6-6|TRBJ1-1|TRBD1
CASSGQGVNTEAFF
TGTGCCAGCAGTGGTCAGGGGGTTAACACTGAAGCTTTCTTT
>.|TRBV7-2|TRBJ1-1|TRBD1
CASSADRVTEAFF
TGTGCCAGCAGCGCTGACAGGGTCACTGAAGCTTTCTTT
>.|TRBV21-1|TRBJ1-5|.
CASIPWPQHF
TGTGCCAGCATCCCTTGGCCCCAGCATTTT
>once|TRBV5-6|TRBJ1-4|TRBD1
CASSVGTGGTNPNEKLFF
TGTGCCAGCAGCGTCGGGACAGGGGGCACTAACCCTAATGAAAAACTGTTTTTT
>.|TRBV6-5|TRBJ2-4|.
CASSLEFGAKNIQYF
TGTGCCAGCAGTTTGGAGTTTGGGGCCAAAAACATTCAGTACTTC
>.|TRBV4-1|TRBJ2-1|TRBD2
CASSQDLGLAGGMTRDEQFF
TGCGCCAGCAGCCAAGATCTTGGGCTAGCGGGGGGTATGACGCGGGATGAGCAGTTCTTC
>.|TRBV5-1|TRBJ1-2|.
CASSPDARQLRYTF
TGCGCCAGCAGCCCGGACGCGCGGCAGTTGAGATACACCTTC
>.|TRBV5-5|TRBJ2-5|TRBD1
CASSSPKLYRGQETQYF
TGTGCCAGCAGCTCCCCAAAGCTTTACAGGGGCCAAGAGACCCAGTACTTC
>.|TRBV5-5|TRBJ2-3|TRBD1
CASSLGTGAIDTQYF
TGTGCCAGCAGCTTGGGGACAGGGGCGATTGATACGCAGTATTTT
>.|TRBV9|TRBJ2-2|.
CASSVVPATQVMAGELFF
TGTGCCAGCAGCGTAGTTCCAGCCACCCAAGTAATGGCCGGGGAGCTGTTTTTT
>.|TRBV4-3|TRBJ1-2|.
CASSQERLSTYGYTF
TGCGCCAGCAGCCAAGAACGACTGAGTACCTATGGCTACACCTTC
>.|TRBV4-3|TRBJ2-7|TRBD1
CASSQDRDRGIEQYF
TGCGCCAGCAGCCAAGATAGGGACAGGGGGATCGAGCAGTACTTC
>few|TRBV5-8|TRBJ1-5|TRBD1
CASSFGDRVNPQHF
TGTGCCAGCAGCTTTGGGGACAGGGTGAACCCCCAGCATTTT
>.|TRBV28|TRBJ1-6|TRBD1
CASIRTGYTYNSPLHF
TGTGCCAGCATCCGGACAGGATACACCTATAATTCACCCCTCCACTTT
>.|TRBV23-1|TRBJ1-1|.
CASSHPPRGGTEAFF
TGCGCCAGCAGTCACCCGCCTCGGGGAGGCACTGAAGCTTTCTTT
>.|TRBV6-5|TRBJ1-6|.
CASSYFRVENSPLHF
TGTGCCAGCAGTTACTTCCGGGTTGAGAATTCACCCCTCCACTTT
>.|TRBV19|TRBJ1-5|.
CASSLQGYQPQHF
TGTGCCAGTAGTCTACAGGGTTATCAGCCCCAGCATTTT
>.|TRBV28|TRBJ1-2|TRBD1
CATNPTGAINYGYTF
TGTGCCACCAATCCGACAGGGGCTATTAACTATGGCTACACCTTC